Shown below are 15 T cell receptor beta chains from a single sample sequenced in a study of T cells expressing NK-cell markers. TCRdb derives one entry per CDR3 protein from the 5' RACE reads, leaving out DNA. Its clone listing holds a few hundred thousand distinct CDR3 sequences. Sample: blood T cells: a sorted CD56 or NKG2C T cell subset, CD4+ or CD8+ T cells, or bulk PBMC T cells (not recorded which). The receptors were gathered from a man aged 18-30 years in good health.

The rearrangement links TRBV12-3 or TRBV12-4 to TRBJ2-1; TCRdb designates TRBD2, a call that cannot be tested without DNA. The CDR3 sequence is 17 residues long. The CDR3 reads CASSFMVGTSTLNEQFF.

The chain combines TRBV6-2 or TRBV6-3 with TRBJ1-2. The CDR3 contains 13 residues. Germline loops: CDR1 MNHEY, CDR2 SVGEGT. CDR3 loop: CASTLSWSYGYTF.

The V and J genes are TRBV11-2 and TRBJ2-3; the TRBD2 assignment by TCRdb is unverifiable without DNA. Per germline, CDR1 SGHAT and CDR2 FQNNGV. The CDR3 contains 15 residues. The CDR3 loop reads CASSLAGGVIDTQYF.

The chain is built from TRBV12-3 or TRBV12-4 and TRBJ1-2. The CDR3 is made up of 13 amino acids. This CDR3 is CASSYGDYYGYTF.

The V gene is TRBV6-5, the J gene TRBJ2-4; there is no DNA to check the TCRdb D call of TRBD1. The CDR3 loop spans 17 amino acids. The germline V gene encodes CDR1 MNHEY and CDR2 SVGAGI. The CDR3 spells CASSYGEDRAAKNIQYF.

The CDR3: CSARDRQGVDTQYF. This sequence joins TRBV20-1 and TRBJ2-3; the TRBD1 assignment by TCRdb is unverifiable without DNA. The CDR3 runs 14 residues. Germline V CDR1 and CDR2: DFQATT, SNEGSKA (reference sequence).

The V call is TRBV27, the J call TRBJ2-7; TCRdb lists TRBD2, though no DNA is available to test this call. The CDR3 extends over 16 amino acids. The V gene's germline CDR1 is MNHEY and CDR2 SMNVEV (reference sequence). CDR3 region: CASSPRLAGASYEQYF.

The chain links TRBV7-2 to TRBJ2-1; the TRBD1 assignment by TCRdb is unverifiable without DNA. This CDR3 is 15 amino acids long. Per germline, CDR1 SGHTA and CDR2 FQGNSA. The CDR3 sequence: CASSFPPDRHNEQFF.

CDR3 residues: CASSPPRLAADNEQFF. The rearrangement links TRBV18 to TRBJ2-1; TCRdb reports TRBD2, a call that lacks DNA to check it against. Germline assignment: CDR1 KGHSH and CDR2 LQKENI. CDR3 length equals 16 residues.

The chain joins TRBV6-5 to TRBJ2-3; the D gene TCRdb calls, TRBD1, cannot be checked with no DNA. Germline lookup yields CDR1 MNHEY and CDR2 SVGAGI. The CDR3 contains 12 residues. The CDR3 sequence: CATTGGTDTQYF.

V and J are TRBV7-9 and TRBJ2-5; there is no DNA to check the TCRdb D call of TRBD1. This CDR3 is built from 14 residues. CDR1 is SEHNR, CDR2 FQNEAQ, per germline (reference sequence). CDR3 region: CASSGRDPGETQYF. The entire variable domain, with the rest obtained from reference TRBV7-9 and TRBJ2-5, is as follows: DTGVSQNPRHKITKRGQNVTFRCDPISEHNRLYWYRQTLGQGPEFLTYFQNEAQLEKSRLLSDRFSAERPKGSFSTLEIQRTEQGDSAMYLCASSGRDPGETQYFGPGTRLLVL.

CDR3 sequence reads: CASSLGRGDRHNEQFF. The J gene is TRBJ2-1, the V gene TRBV12-3 or TRBV12-4; TCRdb gives TRBD1 as the D gene, but with no DNA this cannot be confirmed. This CDR3 is 16 amino acids long.

The chain carries TRBV27 and TRBJ2-7; TCRdb's D call of TRBD2 is untestable without DNA. Per the germline V gene, CDR1 is MNHEY and CDR2 is SMNVEV (reference sequence). CDR3 length: 15 amino acids. The CDR3 loop is CASSSLVGPPYEQYF.

This chain uses TRBV4-1 with TRBJ1-5; TCRdb names TRBD1, which stays unverified in the absence of DNA. CDR3 size: 14 residues. CDR1 and CDR2 from the germline V gene are MGHRA and YSYEKL. Here the CDR3 reads CASSRGQYNQPQHF.

The chain combines TRBV5-1 with TRBJ1-4; TCRdb names TRBD1, which stays unverified in the absence of DNA. Germline CDR1 and CDR2: SGHRS and YFSETQ. The CDR3 length is 15 residues. CDR3 amino acids: CASSLEGTGNEKLFF.